This T cell receptor (beta chain) was recorded in a study of shared clonotypes between healthy human individuals. Study-wide background: Aged 18 to 49, the donors were a couple of women and a few men. Researchers assigned three CD4 naive, three CD4 memory, two CD8 naive and one CD8 memory plate to each donor.

The repertoire was sequenced with immunoSEQ multiplex PCR; TCRdb's copy has only in-frame clones and lacks some. Of millions of clones listed, around 93% are singletons. Selected positively for CCR7 and CD45RO-negative, naive CD8 cells excluded terminally differentiated effector memory CD45RA+ cells. Healthy adults negative for HIV, lacking recent acute infections or vaccinations, served as donors. This receptor was obtained from a young man in good health. Some clones in this sample may be carry-over from other donors' samples. Sequenced material: naive CD8+ T cells from PBMCs.

The CDR3 DNA is TGTGCCAGCAGCGTACTAGCGGTTGAGCAGTTCTTC. It specifies CASSVLAVEQFF. V and J are TRBV7-9 and TRBJ2-1; TRBD2 agrees at 8 bases. The germline V gene encodes CDR1 SEHNR and CDR2 FQNEAQ (reference sequence). V lost 5 bases, J lost 9 bases, and 3 bases stayed unmatched. This CDR3 region has 12 residues.